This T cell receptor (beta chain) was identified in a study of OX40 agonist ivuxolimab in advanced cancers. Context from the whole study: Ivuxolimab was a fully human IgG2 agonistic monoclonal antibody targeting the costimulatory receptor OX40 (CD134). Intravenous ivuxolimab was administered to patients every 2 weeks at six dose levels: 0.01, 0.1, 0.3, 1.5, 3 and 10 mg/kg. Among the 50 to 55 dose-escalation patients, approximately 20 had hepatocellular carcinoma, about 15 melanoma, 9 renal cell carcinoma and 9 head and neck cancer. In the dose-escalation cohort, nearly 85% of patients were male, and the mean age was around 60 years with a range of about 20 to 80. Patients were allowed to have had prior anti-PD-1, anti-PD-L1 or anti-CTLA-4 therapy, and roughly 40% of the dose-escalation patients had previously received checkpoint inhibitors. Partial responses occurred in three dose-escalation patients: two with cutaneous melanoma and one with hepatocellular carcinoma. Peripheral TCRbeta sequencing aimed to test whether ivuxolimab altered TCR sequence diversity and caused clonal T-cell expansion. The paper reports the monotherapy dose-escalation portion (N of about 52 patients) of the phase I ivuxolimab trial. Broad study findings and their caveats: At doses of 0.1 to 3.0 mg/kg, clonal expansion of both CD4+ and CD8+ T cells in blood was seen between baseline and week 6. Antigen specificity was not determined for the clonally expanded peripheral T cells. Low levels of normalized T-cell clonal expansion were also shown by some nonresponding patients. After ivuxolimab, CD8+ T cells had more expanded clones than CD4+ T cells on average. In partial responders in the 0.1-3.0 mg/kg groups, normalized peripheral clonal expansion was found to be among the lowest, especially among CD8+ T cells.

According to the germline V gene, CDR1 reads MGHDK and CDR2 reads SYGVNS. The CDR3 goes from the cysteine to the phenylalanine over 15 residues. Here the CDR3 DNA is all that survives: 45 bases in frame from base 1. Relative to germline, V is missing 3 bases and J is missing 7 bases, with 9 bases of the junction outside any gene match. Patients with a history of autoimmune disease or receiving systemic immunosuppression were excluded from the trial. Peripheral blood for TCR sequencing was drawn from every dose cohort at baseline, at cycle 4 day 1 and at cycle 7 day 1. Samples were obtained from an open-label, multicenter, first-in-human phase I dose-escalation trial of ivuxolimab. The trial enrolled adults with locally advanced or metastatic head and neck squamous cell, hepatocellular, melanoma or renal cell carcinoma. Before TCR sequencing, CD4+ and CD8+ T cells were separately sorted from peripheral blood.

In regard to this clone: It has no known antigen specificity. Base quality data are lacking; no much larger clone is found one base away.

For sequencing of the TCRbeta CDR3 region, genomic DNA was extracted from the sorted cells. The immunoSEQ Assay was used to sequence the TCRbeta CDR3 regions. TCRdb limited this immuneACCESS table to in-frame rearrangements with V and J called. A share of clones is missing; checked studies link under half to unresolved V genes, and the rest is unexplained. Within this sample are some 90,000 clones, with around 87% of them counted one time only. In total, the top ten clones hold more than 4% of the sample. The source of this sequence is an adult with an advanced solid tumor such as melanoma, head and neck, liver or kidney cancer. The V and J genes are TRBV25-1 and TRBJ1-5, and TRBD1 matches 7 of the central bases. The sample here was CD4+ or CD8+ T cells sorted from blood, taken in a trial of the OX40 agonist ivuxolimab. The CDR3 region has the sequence CASSDSTGAGQPQHF. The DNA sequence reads TGTGCCAGCAGTGACTCTACAGGGGCTGGGCAGCCCCAGCATTTT.